This T cell receptor beta chain derives from a study of blood T cell repertoires in COVID-19. CDR1 is LGHNA and CDR2 is YSLEER in the germline V gene. The CDR3 spans 13 residues. V was shortened by 4 bases and J by 5 bases, with 9 bases between the two germline ends. Clones were read by immunoSEQ multiplex PCR, and TCRdb kept only the in-frame ones, dropping some. The sample records 270,000 or so clones, approximately 91% being singletons. This chain uses TRBV4-3 with TRBJ2-1, with D maybe TRBD2 (6 bases). This TCR came from a woman aged 40 to 50 with acute COVID-19. Specimen: PBMCs or T cells enriched from blood (not recorded which). The CDR3 DNA is TGCGCCAGCAGCCTGGGACTCCACAATGAGCAGTTCTTC. Translated, it gives CASSLGLHNEQFF.